The 14 T cell receptor beta chains below come from one sample, sequenced in a study of PD-1 blockade in classical Hodgkin lymphoma. Measured with immunoSEQ multiplex PCR; TCRdb has only the in-frame clones, and not every one. The sample lists over 60,000 clones; 71% were seen once. No patient escaped relapse after autologous stem cell transplantation, and brentuximab vedotin exposure varied. The sequencing used peripheral blood mononuclear cells (PBMCs), collected before the second cycle of nivolumab. These receptors were taken from a human donor with classical Hodgkin lymphoma.

V gene TRBV7-6 combines with J gene TRBJ2-5; D not certain. CDR1 SGHVS and CDR2 FNYEAQ come from the germline V gene. This CDR3 spans 18 amino acids. Trimming removed 5 bases at V and 4 bases at J, with 26 bases between. The CDR3 spells CASSPTLRAVSKRETQYF. The CDR3 nucleotides are TGTGCCAGCAGCCCTACATTAAGGGCAGTTTCGAAAAGAGAGACCCAGTACTTC. Variable domain in full (rest from reference TRBV7-6 and TRBJ2-5): GAGVSQSPRYKVTKRGQDVALRCDPISGHVSLYWYRQALGQGPEFLTYFNYEAQQDKSGLPNDRFSAERPEGSISTLTIQRTEQRDSAMYRCASSPTLRAVSKRETQYFGPGTRLLVL.

J is TRBJ2-7 and V is TRBV29-1; D is unclear. V was shortened by 0 bases and J by 2 bases, with 5 bases between the two germline ends. CDR1 is SQVTM, CDR2 ANQGSEA, per germline. The CDR3 contains 12 residues. CDR3 coding DNA: TGCAGCGTTGAAGATAACACCTACGAGCAGTACTTC. It encodes CSVEDNTYEQYF.

This chain links TRBV23-1 with TRBJ1-2; 9 nucleotides agree with TRBD1. TRBV23-1 has ORF status, its function being uncertain. J lost 5 bases, V lost 2 bases, and 6 bases had no gene match. The CDR3 runs to 15 residues. In DNA form, the CDR3 reads TGCGCCAGCAGTCAAGAACAGGGGGCTTGGTATGGCTACACCTTC. Amino acids: CASSQEQGAWYGYTF.

The chain employs TRBV7-3 and TRBJ1-1; 9 bases align to TRBD1. Germline V gene lookup returns CDR1 SGHTA and CDR2 FQGTGA. The CDR3 loop spans 14 amino acids. The ends lost 6 bases at V and 5 bases at J; junction bases unmatched: 7. The CDR3 nucleotides are TGTGCCAGCAGGCCCACGGGACAGGGAACTGAAGCTTTCTTT. Translated, it gives CASRPTGQGTEAFF.

The J gene is TRBJ2-3, the V gene TRBV13; D gene uncertain. The germline V and J ends were trimmed by 1 base and 4 bases, with 6 bases remaining between them. The CDR3 consists of 13 residues. Germline CDR1 is PRHDT and CDR2 is FYEKMQ (reference sequence). The chain's CDR3 is CASSLALADTQYF. The CDR3 DNA follows: TGTGCCAGCAGCTTAGCTTTGGCAGATACGCAGTATTTT.

Points on this clone: This specimen includes other DNA sequences encoding the same CDR3. The chain recombines TRBV6-6 with TRBJ2-7; 8 bases line up with TRBD2. The CDR3 extends over 12 amino acids. Germline CDR1 and CDR2: MNHNY and SVGAGI (reference sequence). Losses at the gene ends were 5 bases for V and 6 bases for J; bases not matched to a gene: 3. Written as DNA, the CDR3 is TGTGCCAGCAGTCCTCGGGAGGGCGAGCAGTACTTC. It specifies CASSPREGEQYF.

This clone occurred a few times. This chain links TRBV2 with TRBJ1-4; no clear D gene. This CDR3 is 14 amino acids long. Trimming took off 8 bases at V and 0 bases at J, with 10 bases between the two ends. Germline CDR1 SNHLY, CDR2 FYNNEI. DNA for the CDR3: TGTGCCAGCTGTCAGGATGCAACTAATGAAAAACTGTTTTTT. This gives the protein CASCQDATNEKLFF.

This chain connects TRBV15 to TRBJ1-2; D remains unclear. Trimming took 4 bases from V and 8 from J, leaving 20 bases between them. The germline CDR1 and CDR2 sequences are LNHNV and YYDKDF (reference sequence). The CDR3 covers 15 residues. The CDR3 region has the DNA TGTGCCACCAGCATTTACCCGGGGAGTTTGGGGGGCTACACCTTC. Residues: CATSIYPGSLGGYTF.

The CDR3 DNA sequence: TGTGCCAGCAGACAGGGGGCGGCTAATGAAAAACTGTTTTTT. This sequence encodes CASRQGAANEKLFF. The chain joins TRBV6-6 to TRBJ1-4, with 9 bases identical to TRBD1. Germline V gives CDR1 MNHNY, CDR2 SVGAGI (reference sequence). The trim removed 6 bases at V and 3 bases at J, leaving 2 bases unmatched. The CDR3 sequence is 14 residues long.

V usage is TRBV27 and J usage is TRBJ2-1; TRBD2 matches 11 bases. The germline V gene encodes CDR1 MNHEY and CDR2 SMNVEV (reference sequence). This CDR3 is built from 15 residues. Unmatched junction bases numbered 8, after V lost 6 bases and J lost 7 bases. The CDR3 sequence: CASRITTSGMNEQFF. CDR3 bases: TGTGCCAGCAGGATAACGACTAGCGGGATGAATGAGCAGTTCTTC.

V usage is TRBV5-1 and J usage is TRBJ2-7; 7 bases map to TRBD1. CDR3 length equals 15 residues. V trimming: 4 bases; J trimming: 7 bases; junction bases outside the gene matches: 14. Germline values: CDR1 SGHRS, CDR2 YFSETQ. The CDR3 coding sequence is TGCGCCAGCAGCGTGGGGACAGCGGAAGGATTTGAGCAGTACTTC. Amino acid sequence: CASSVGTAEGFEQYF.

This chain links TRBV5-1 with TRBJ2-6; 8 bases fit TRBD1. This CDR3 is built from 17 residues. V was clipped by 3 bases and J by 0 bases; unmatched bases: 5. Looked up from germline, CDR1 is SGHRS and CDR2 is YFSETQ. In nucleotides, the CDR3 is TGCGCCAGCAGCTCCGGGACAGGTTCCTCTGGGGCCAACGTCCTGACTTTC. It codes for CASSSGTGSSGANVLTF.

In this sample, this clone turned up once. This sequence joins TRBV5-1 and TRBJ2-1; 9 nucleotides align to TRBD2. The CDR3 runs 17 residues. Losses at the gene ends were 3 bases for V and 4 bases for J; bases not matched to a gene: 11. Germline V gene sequence: CDR1 SGHRS, CDR2 YFSETQ. In nucleotides, the CDR3 is TGCGCCAGCAGCTCCAGTTTAGCGGGGGTACTTTACAATGAGCAGTTCTTC. Its protein product is CASSSSLAGVLYNEQFF.

The gene calls are TRBV7-9 and TRBJ2-7; TRBD1 or TRBD2 may be the D gene (5 bases each). This CDR3 has 17 amino acids. Germline V lookup: CDR1 SEHNR, CDR2 FQNEAQ (reference sequence). Trimming stripped 3 bases from V and 0 bases from J, with 18 bases between. The DNA of the CDR3 is TGTGCCAGCAGCTTCGGACCCGGGACCGTAAGCTCCTACGAGCAGTACTTC. It codes for CASSFGPGTVSSYEQYF. The full variable domain, its missing parts supplied by reference TRBV7-9 and TRBJ2-7, is DTGVSQNPRHKITKRGQNVTFRCDPISEHNRLYWYRQTLGQGPEFLTYFQNEAQLEKSRLLSDRFSAERPKGSFSTLEIQRTEQGDSAMYLCASSFGPGTVSSYEQYFGPGTRLTVT.